This entry lists 30 T cell receptor beta chains sequenced from one sample in a study of graft-versus-host responses after intestinal transplantation. The table came from immunoSEQ multiplex PCR; TCRdb's copy has only in-frame clones and leaves some out. This sample yields 90,000 to 95,000 clones, of which roughly nine tenths are seen a single time; 0.5% belongs to the top ten. These receptors' targets are unknown. The specimen was unstimulated CD8+ T cells sorted from spleen or lymph node cells, collected before intestinal transplant. The receptors derive from a human donor who received an intestinal transplant.

The chain joins TRBV30 to TRBJ1-2; TRBD1 might be the D (6 bases). CDR1 is GTSNPN and CDR2 is SVGIG in the germline V gene (reference sequence). Trimming removed 8 bases at V and 3 bases at J, with 19 bases between. The length of the CDR3 is 14 residues. CDR3 coding DNA: TGTGCCGGACCGATTGGGGGGGCGTACTATGGCTACACCTTC. Translation gives CAGPIGGAYYGYTF.

The rearrangement links TRBV30 to TRBJ1-1, with 9 bases lining up with TRBD1. Unmatched junction bases numbered 6, after V lost 3 bases and J lost 4 bases. The CDR3 contains 14 residues. Germline V gene sequence: CDR1 GTSNPN, CDR2 SVGIG (reference sequence). In DNA form, the CDR3 reads TGTGCCTGGAGCCTACAGGGGGCGGGCACTGAAGCTTTCTTT. Protein sequence: CAWSLQGAGTEAFF.

The chain joins TRBV4-3 to TRBJ2-1, with 11 positions matching TRBD2. With V trimmed by 1 base and J by 4 bases, 3 bases remained unmatched. The CDR3 covers 16 residues. Germline V CDR1 and CDR2: LGHNA, YSLEER. CDR3 sequence: CASSQGGTSGYNEQFF. CDR3 DNA sequence: TGCGCCAGCAGCCAAGGCGGGACTAGCGGATACAATGAGCAGTTCTTC.

The chain links TRBV4-2 to TRBJ1-1, with 8 bases fitting TRBD1. The CDR3 consists of 15 residues. Germline-derived CDR1 and CDR2 are LGHNA and YNFKEQ. With 2 bases clipped from V and 6 bases from J, the junction kept 8 bases outside the gene matches. The CDR3 here is CASSQSGTGLSEAFF. CDR3 coding DNA: TGTGCCAGCAGCCAATCCGGGACAGGCTTATCTGAAGCTTTCTTT.

The chain uses TRBV2 and TRBJ2-1; TRBD2 matches 11 bases. CDR3 length equals 15 residues. V lost 6 bases to trimming and J lost 8 bases; unmatched junction nucleotides: 9. CDR1 SNHLY and CDR2 FYNNEI come from the germline V gene. The CDR3: CASSPTSGSGHEQFF. CDR3 coding DNA: TGTGCCAGCAGCCCCACTAGCGGGAGTGGGCATGAGCAGTTCTTC.

In regard to this clone: The sample carries other DNA sequences with the same CDR3. V is TRBV28 and J is TRBJ1-5; no clear D gene. Looked up from germline, CDR1 is MDHEN and CDR2 is SYDVKM. V lost 3 bases to trimming and J lost 2 bases, with 8 bases between them. CDR3 length: 14 residues. The CDR3 DNA reads TGTGCCAGCAGTTTTCACCAGGGCAATCAGCCCCAGCATTTT. Its protein product is CASSFHQGNQPQHF.

This clone was observed a single time. V and J are TRBV5-6 and TRBJ2-5; 9 positions match TRBD1. V shed 5 bases and J 2 bases; nucleotides not matched to a gene: 4. The CDR3 contains 14 residues. Germline-derived CDR1 and CDR2 are SGHDT and YYEEEE. The CDR3 DNA follows: TGTGCCAGCAGGATTGGGACAGGGCAAGAGACCCAGTACTTC. It translates to CASRIGTGQETQYF.

The CDR3 coding sequence is TGCGCCAGCAGTCAATCGAAGGACAGCCGATGTTGGTTCGAGACCCAGTACTTC. It yields the protein CASSQSKDSRCWFETQYF. The chain recombines TRBV23-1 with TRBJ2-5, with TRBD1 as a possible D gene (6 bases). TRBV23-1 is an open reading frame, and its role is uncertain. The V end lost 0 bases, the J end lost 5 bases, and 22 bases lay between the germline ends. The CDR3 runs to 18 residues.

This chain uses TRBV7-9 with TRBJ2-5; perhaps TRBD2 as D (5 bases). There are 14 residues in the CDR3. Germline CDR1 is SEHNR and CDR2 is FQNEAQ (reference sequence). V lost 5 bases and J lost 3, with 13 bases in between. In DNA, the CDR3 is TGTGCCAGCAGCGCCGTCGCGGGCGAAGAGACCCAGTACTTC. Amino acid sequence: CASSAVAGEETQYF.

This clone has just a few counts. J is TRBJ2-7 and V is TRBV4-1, with a tentative D call TRBD2 (7 bases). With 2 bases removed from V and 3 bases from J, the gap between germline ends came to 14 bases. CDR1 is MGHRA, CDR2 YSYEKL, per germline. This CDR3 has 15 residues. This CDR3 is CASSQRGGAGYEQYF. The DNA for the CDR3 is TGCGCCAGCAGCCAAAGGGGGGGGGCGGGCTACGAGCAGTACTTC.

This rearrangement joins TRBV29-1 to TRBJ2-4, with a tentative D call TRBD2 (6 bases). Germline CDR1 and CDR2: SQVTM and ANQGSEA. The V and J ends lost 3 bases and 1 base respectively, with 10 bases between them. CDR3 length equals 14 residues. CDR3 nucleotide sequence: TGCAGCGTTGAGGGAGGTGGGGCCAAAAACATTCAGTACTTC. It yields the protein CSVEGGGAKNIQYF.

V usage is TRBV7-9 and J usage is TRBJ2-7, with D possibly being TRBD2 (6 bases). The CDR3 covers 15 residues. The V gene's germline CDR1 is SEHNR and CDR2 FQNEAQ (reference sequence). V shed 5 bases and J shed 2 bases, with 16 bases lying between them. The CDR3 DNA reads TGTGCCAGCAGCCCTCTAGGAGGGAGGACCTACGAGCAGTACTTC. Its protein product is CASSPLGGRTYEQYF.

V and J are TRBV27 and TRBJ2-1; possibly TRBD1 for D (6 bases). V was clipped by 2 bases and J by 10 bases, with 18 bases between them. CDR3 size: 15 residues. CDR1 and CDR2 from the germline V gene are MNHEY and SMNVEV (reference sequence). The CDR3 loop is CASSLVGGATGEQFF. For the CDR3, the DNA is TGTGCCAGCAGTTTAGTAGGGGGTGCTACGGGGGAGCAGTTCTTC.

This clone was seen only once. The V and J genes are TRBV30 and TRBJ1-2; 7 positions match TRBD1. Unmatched junction bases numbered 9, after V lost 3 bases and J lost 8 bases. This CDR3 is 13 amino acids long. CDR1 and CDR2 from the germline V gene are GTSNPN and SVGIG (reference sequence). The CDR3 DNA is TGTGCCTGGAGCGCAGGGGGATTCGGGGGCTACACCTTC. It translates to CAWSAGGFGGYTF. Full variable domain (remainder filled in from reference TRBV30 and TRBJ1-2): SQTIHQWPATLVQPVGSPLSLECTVEGTSNPNLYWYRQAAGRGLQLLFYSVGIGQISSEVPQNLSASRPQDRQFILSSKKLLLSDSGFYLCAWSAGGFGGYTFGSGTRLTVV.

This clone was found once. The J gene is TRBJ2-2, the V gene TRBV5-6; TRBD1 matches 8 bases. The CDR3 totals 13 residues. Per the germline V gene, CDR1 is SGHDT and CDR2 is YYEEEE. V lost 4 bases to trimming and J lost 6 bases; unmatched junction nucleotides: 2. CDR3 sequence (DNA): TGTGCCAGCAGCCGGACAGGGCCCGGGGAGCTGTTTTTT. It encodes CASSRTGPGELFF.

The chain is built from TRBV7-2 and TRBJ1-1; TRBD1 might be the D (5 bases). Trimming removed 1 base from V and 7 bases from J, with 7 bases in between. This CDR3 has 12 amino acids. Germline values: CDR1 SGHTA, CDR2 FQGNSA. The CDR3 here is CASSLGDSEAFF. CDR3 nucleotides: TGTGCCAGCAGCTTAGGAGACAGTGAAGCTTTCTTT.

V and J are TRBV19 and TRBJ1-6, with D tentatively TRBD1 (6 bases). Germline CDR1 and CDR2: LNHDA and SQIVND (reference sequence). This CDR3 contains 13 residues. V gave up 9 bases and J gave up 10 bases, with 16 bases separating them. The CDR3 region has the DNA TGTGCCAGACCCCTAGGGGGGGGCTCACCCCTCCACTTT. Translating gives CARPLGGGSPLHF.

The chain carries TRBV5-5 and TRBJ1-5; D is possibly TRBD1 (5 bases). The V gene lost 2 bases and the J gene lost 2 bases, with 5 bases spanning the gap. The CDR3 is made up of 13 amino acids. Germline values: CDR1 SGHKS, CDR2 YYEKEE (reference sequence). The CDR3 protein is CASSLQGNQPQHF. DNA of the CDR3: TGTGCCAGCAGCTTACAGGGCAATCAGCCCCAGCATTTT.

This clone has just one count. V and J are TRBV27 and TRBJ2-3; D unresolved. CDR1 and CDR2 (germline): MNHEY, SMNVEV (reference sequence). This CDR3 is 14 amino acids long. The germline V and J ends were trimmed by 3 bases and 6 bases, with 13 bases remaining between them. Here the CDR3 reads CASSFLDSFDTQYF. The CDR3 coding sequence is TGTGCCAGCAGTTTCCTCGACTCCTTCGATACGCAGTATTTT.

The chain is built from TRBV6-1 and TRBJ2-1; TRBD2 agrees at 10 bases. Trimming removed 6 bases from V and 7 bases from J; junction bases left unmatched: 9. This CDR3 comprises 15 residues. Germline V gene data show CDR1 as MNHNS and CDR2 as SASEGT. CDR3 protein: CASSPFGLAVNEQFF. The CDR3, as DNA: TGTGCCAGCAGCCCATTCGGACTAGCGGTAAATGAGCAGTTCTTC.

Worth noting for this clone: This sample also contains other DNA sequences that code for the same CDR3. This chain uses TRBV21-1 with TRBJ1-2; TRBD1 was called by the table and not checked on the DNA. TRBV21-1 is a documented pseudogene. The CDR3 loop spans 12 amino acids. The CDR3 coding sequence is TGTGCCAGCAGTGGTAGGGGGCCCGGCTACACCTTC. Its protein product is CASSGRGPGYTF.

This clone has only one observation. The rearrangement links TRBV7-9 to TRBJ1-1, with a tentative D call TRBD1 (5 bases). This CDR3 has 17 amino acids. CDR1 SEHNR and CDR2 FQNEAQ come from the germline V gene (reference sequence). The V and J ends lost 3 bases and 0 bases respectively, with 17 bases between them. In DNA, the CDR3 is TGTGCCAGCAGCTTGGGGCCCGTGATTTCTATGAACACTGAAGCTTTCTTT. Protein product: CASSLGPVISMNTEAFF.

The chain employs TRBV30 and TRBJ1-2; no reliable D call. CDR1 is GTSNPN and CDR2 is SVGIG in the germline V gene (reference sequence). V was cut by 3 bases and J by 8 bases, with 22 bases left in between. The CDR3 has 15 amino acids. The CDR3 reads CAWRAQVAPNLGYTF. Written as DNA, the CDR3 is TGTGCCTGGAGGGCCCAGGTGGCCCCTAATCTCGGCTACACCTTC.

V is TRBV7-9 and J is TRBJ2-2; 8 bases line up with TRBD2. Per the germline V gene, CDR1 is SEHNR and CDR2 is FQNEAQ (reference sequence). This CDR3 contains 17 residues. The V and J ends lost 2 bases and 2 bases, in that order; junction bases with no gene match: 7. The CDR3 DNA follows: TGTGCCAGCAGCTTAATTGGGCGGGAGGTCAACACCGGGGAGCTGTTTTTT. Its translation is CASSLIGREVNTGELFF. Variable domain in full (rest from reference TRBV7-9 and TRBJ2-2): DTGVSQNPRHKITKRGQNVTFRCDPISEHNRLYWYRQTLGQGPEFLTYFQNEAQLEKSRLLSDRFSAERPKGSFSTLEIQRTEQGDSAMYLCASSLIGREVNTGELFFGEGSRLTVL.

This clone was seen a handful of times. The J gene is TRBJ2-3, the V gene TRBV28; D gene ambiguous. The CDR3 extends over 16 amino acids. Deletions cut 1 base from V and 0 bases from J, with 11 bases between. The germline V gene encodes CDR1 MDHEN and CDR2 SYDVKM. The CDR3 protein is CASSLLAAPSTDTQYF. CDR3 nucleotides: TGTGCCAGCAGTTTATTGGCAGCGCCAAGCACAGATACGCAGTATTTT.

The gene calls are TRBV2 and TRBJ2-1; D is unclear. The V gene's germline CDR1 is SNHLY and CDR2 FYNNEI. CDR3 size: 15 residues. The V end was cut by 8 bases, the J end by 0 bases, with 14 bases between. CDR3 protein: CASAGADSSYNEQFF. In nucleotides, the CDR3 is TGTGCCAGCGCTGGAGCCGATAGCTCCTACAATGAGCAGTTCTTC.

This chain's CDR3 is CASSYSILRGNEQFF. CDR3 DNA: TGTGCCAGCAGTTACTCGATACTTAGAGGTAATGAGCAGTTCTTC. This chain uses TRBV6-5 with TRBJ2-1, with D unresolved. V was clipped by 0 bases and J by 7 bases, with 13 bases between them. This CDR3 has 15 residues. Germline V gene sequence: CDR1 MNHEY, CDR2 SVGAGI.

The V call is TRBV5-4, the J call TRBJ2-3; D is uncertain. Trimming cost V 4 bases and J 5 bases, with 5 bases left between them. CDR3 length: 11 residues. Germline V lookup: CDR1 SGHNT, CDR2 YYREEE (reference sequence). The CDR3 DNA sequence: TGTGCCAGCAGCCAATTAGATACGCAGTATTTT. As protein: CASSQLDTQYF.

The chain recombines TRBV29-1 with TRBJ1-2; D perhaps matches TRBD1 (6 bases). Trimming took 3 bases from V and 6 from J, leaving 14 bases between them. The CDR3 runs to 13 residues. CDR1 and CDR2 (germline): SQVTM, ANQGSEA. DNA of the CDR3: TGCAGCGTTGATGGCAGGGGTTTGCATGGCTACACCTTC. Its protein is CSVDGRGLHGYTF.

The chain uses TRBV27 and TRBJ2-3, with 9 bases identical to TRBD1. Trimming cost V 5 bases and J 2 bases; bases outside gene matches: 8. Germline CDR1 MNHEY, CDR2 SMNVEV (reference sequence). This CDR3 is 16 amino acids long. CDR3 sequence (DNA): TGTGCCAGCAGTCCTAACAGGGGGCTAATCACAGATACGCAGTATTTT. Translated, it gives CASSPNRGLITDTQYF.